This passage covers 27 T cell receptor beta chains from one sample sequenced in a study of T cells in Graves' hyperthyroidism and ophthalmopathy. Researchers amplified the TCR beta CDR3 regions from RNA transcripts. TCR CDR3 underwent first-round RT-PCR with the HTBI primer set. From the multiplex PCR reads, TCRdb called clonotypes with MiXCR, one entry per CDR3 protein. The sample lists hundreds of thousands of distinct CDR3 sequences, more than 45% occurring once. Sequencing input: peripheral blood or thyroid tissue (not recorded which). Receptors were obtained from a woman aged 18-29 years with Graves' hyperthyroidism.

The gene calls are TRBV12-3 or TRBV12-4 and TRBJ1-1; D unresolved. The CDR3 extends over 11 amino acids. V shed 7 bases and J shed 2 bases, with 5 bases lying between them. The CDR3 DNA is TGTGCCAGCAACCATAACACTGAAGCTTTCTTT. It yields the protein CASNHNTEAFF.

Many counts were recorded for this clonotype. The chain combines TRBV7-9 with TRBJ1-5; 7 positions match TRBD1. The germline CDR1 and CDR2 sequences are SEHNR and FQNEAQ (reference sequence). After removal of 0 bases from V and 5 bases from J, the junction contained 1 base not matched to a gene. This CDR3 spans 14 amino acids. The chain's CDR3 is CASSLAGGDQPQHF. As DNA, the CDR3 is TGTGCCAGCAGCTTAGCAGGGGGCGATCAGCCCCAGCATTTT.

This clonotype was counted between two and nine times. CDR3 DNA: TGTGCCAGCAGCTCTAGCGGGAGGGGTCCCTCCTACGAGCAGTACTTC. Protein: CASSSSGRGPSYEQYF. The chain joins TRBV7-9 to TRBJ2-7; TRBD2 aligns across 12 bases. V was pared by 4 bases and J by 0 bases, with 4 bases of the junction left unmatched. This CDR3 has 16 residues. The germline V gene has CDR1 SEHNR and CDR2 FQNEAQ (reference sequence).

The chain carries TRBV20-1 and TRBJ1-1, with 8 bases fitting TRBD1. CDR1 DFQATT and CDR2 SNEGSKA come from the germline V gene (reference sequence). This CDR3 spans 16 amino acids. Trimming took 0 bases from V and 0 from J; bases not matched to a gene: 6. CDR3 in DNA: TGCAGTGCTAGAGATCCCAAACAGGGGGTGAACACTGAAGCTTTCTTT. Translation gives CSARDPKQGVNTEAFF.

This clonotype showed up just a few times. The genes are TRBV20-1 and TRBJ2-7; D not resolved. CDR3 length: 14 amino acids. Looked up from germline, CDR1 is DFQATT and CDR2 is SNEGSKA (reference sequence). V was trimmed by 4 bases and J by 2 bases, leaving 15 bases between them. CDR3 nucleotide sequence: TGCAGTGCTACCAAGATACCAGAGACCTACGAGCAGTACTTC. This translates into CSATKIPETYEQYF.

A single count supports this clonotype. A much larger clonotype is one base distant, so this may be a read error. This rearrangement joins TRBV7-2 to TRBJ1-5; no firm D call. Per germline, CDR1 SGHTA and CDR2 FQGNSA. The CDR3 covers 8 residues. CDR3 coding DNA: TGTGCCAGCAGCCCCCAGCTTTTT. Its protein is CASSPQLF.

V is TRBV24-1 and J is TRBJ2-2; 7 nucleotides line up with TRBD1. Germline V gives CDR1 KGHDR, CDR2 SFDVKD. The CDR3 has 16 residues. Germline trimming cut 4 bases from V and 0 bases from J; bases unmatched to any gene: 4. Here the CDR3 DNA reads TGTGCCACCAGTGACAAACAGGGGTCGAACACCGGGGAGCTGTTTTTT. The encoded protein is CATSDKQGSNTGELFF.

The CDR3 DNA is TGTGCCAGCAGCCAAGAGGGGGGGGGAGCTTTCTTT. Its translation: CASSQEGGGAFF. J is TRBJ1-1 and V is TRBV7-9; possibly TRBD1 for D (6 bases). Trimming stripped 5 bases from V and 10 bases from J, with 14 bases between. The germline V gene encodes CDR1 SEHNR and CDR2 FQNEAQ (reference sequence). The length of the CDR3 is 12 residues.

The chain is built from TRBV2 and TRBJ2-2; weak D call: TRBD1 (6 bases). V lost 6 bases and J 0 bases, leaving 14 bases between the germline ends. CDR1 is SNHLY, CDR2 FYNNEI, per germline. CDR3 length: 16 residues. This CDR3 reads CASSDFGDTNTGELFF. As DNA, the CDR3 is TGTGCCAGCAGCGATTTTGGGGACACGAACACCGGGGAGCTGTTTTTT.

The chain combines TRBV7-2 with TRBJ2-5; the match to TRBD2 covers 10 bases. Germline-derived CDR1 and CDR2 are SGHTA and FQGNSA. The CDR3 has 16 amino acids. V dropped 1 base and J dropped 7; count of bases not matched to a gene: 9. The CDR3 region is CASSLEVAGGEGTQYF. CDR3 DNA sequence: TGTGCCAGCAGCTTAGAGGTAGCGGGAGGAGAAGGGACCCAGTACTTC.

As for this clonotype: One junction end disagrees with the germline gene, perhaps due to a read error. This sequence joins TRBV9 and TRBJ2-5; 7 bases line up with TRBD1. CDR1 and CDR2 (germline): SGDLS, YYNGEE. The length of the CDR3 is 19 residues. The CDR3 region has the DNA TGCGCCAGCAGCCAACAACCCGGGGACAGAACTAGGTACCAAGAGACCCAGTACTTC. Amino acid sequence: CASSQQPGDRTRYQETQYF.

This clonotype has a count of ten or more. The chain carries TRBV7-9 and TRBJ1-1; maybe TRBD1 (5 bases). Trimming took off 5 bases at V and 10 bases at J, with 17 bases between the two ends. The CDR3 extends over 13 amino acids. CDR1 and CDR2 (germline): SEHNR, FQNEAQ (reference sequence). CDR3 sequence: CASSDRGGRGAFF. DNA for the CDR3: TGTGCCAGCAGCGATAGGGGAGGGCGTGGAGCTTTCTTT.

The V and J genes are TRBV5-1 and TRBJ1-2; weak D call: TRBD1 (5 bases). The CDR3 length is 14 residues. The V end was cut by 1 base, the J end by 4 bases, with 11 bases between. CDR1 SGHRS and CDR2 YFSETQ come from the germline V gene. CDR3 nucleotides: TGCGCCAGCAGCTTGTTGGGGGAAGGCTATGGCTACACCTTC. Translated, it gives CASSLLGEGYGYTF.

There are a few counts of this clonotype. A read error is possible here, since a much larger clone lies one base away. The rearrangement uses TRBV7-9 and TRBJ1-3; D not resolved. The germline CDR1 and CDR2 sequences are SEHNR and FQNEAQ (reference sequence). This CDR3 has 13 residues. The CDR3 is CASSLLAGSTIYF. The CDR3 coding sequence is TGTGCCAGCAGCTTATTGGCCGGAAGCACCATATATTTT.

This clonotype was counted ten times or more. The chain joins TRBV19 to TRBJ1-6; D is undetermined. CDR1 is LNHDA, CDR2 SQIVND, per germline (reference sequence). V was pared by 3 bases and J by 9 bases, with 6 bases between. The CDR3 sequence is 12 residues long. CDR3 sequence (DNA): TGTGCCAGTAGTATGGGCTTTTCACCCCTCCACTTT. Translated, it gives CASSMGFSPLHF.

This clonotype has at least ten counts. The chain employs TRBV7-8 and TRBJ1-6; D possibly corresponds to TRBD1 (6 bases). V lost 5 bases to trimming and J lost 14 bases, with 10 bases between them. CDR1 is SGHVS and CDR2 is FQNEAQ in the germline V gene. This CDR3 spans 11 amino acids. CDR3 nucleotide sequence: TGTGCCAGCAGCCTACAGGGATCCCTCCACTTT. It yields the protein CASSLQGSLHF. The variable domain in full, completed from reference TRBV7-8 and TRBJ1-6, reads GAGVSQSPRYKVAKRGQDVALRCDPISGHVSLFWYQQALGQGPEFLTYFQNEAQLDKSGLPSDRFFAERPEGSVSTLKIQRTQQEDSAVYLCASSLQGSLHFGNGTRLTVT.

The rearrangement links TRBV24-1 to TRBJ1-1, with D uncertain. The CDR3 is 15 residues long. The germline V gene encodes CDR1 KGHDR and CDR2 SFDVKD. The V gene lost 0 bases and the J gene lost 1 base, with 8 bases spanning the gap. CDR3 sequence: CATSDLRAQNTEAFF. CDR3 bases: TGTGCCACCAGTGATTTGCGGGCCCAGAACACTGAAGCTTTCTTT.

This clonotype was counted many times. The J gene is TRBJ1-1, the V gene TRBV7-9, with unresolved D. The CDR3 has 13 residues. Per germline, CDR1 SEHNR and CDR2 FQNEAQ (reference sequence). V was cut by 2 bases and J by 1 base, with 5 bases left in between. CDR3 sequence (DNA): TGTGCCAGCAGCTTATCTGAGAACACTGAAGCTTTCTTT. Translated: CASSLSENTEAFF.

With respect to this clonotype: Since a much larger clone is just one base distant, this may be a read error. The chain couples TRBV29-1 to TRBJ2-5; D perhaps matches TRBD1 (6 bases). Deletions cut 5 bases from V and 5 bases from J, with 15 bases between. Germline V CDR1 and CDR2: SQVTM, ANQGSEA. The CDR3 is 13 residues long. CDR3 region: CSVLGRGWETQYF. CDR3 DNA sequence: TGCAGCGTTTTAGGCAGGGGCTGGGAGACCCAGTACTTC.

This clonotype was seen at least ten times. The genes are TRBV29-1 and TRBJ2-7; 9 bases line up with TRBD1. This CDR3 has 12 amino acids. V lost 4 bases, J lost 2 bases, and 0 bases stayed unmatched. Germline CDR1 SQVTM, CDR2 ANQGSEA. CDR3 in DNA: TGCAGCGTTGGGACAGGGGCCTACGAGCAGTACTTC. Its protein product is CSVGTGAYEQYF.

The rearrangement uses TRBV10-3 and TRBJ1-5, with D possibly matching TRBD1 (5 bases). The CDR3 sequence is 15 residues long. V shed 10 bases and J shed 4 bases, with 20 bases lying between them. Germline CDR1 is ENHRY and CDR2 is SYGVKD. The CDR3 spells CASSPGLGGNQPQHF. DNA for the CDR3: TGTGCCAGCAGCCCGGGTCTGGGGGGGAATCAGCCCCAGCATTTT.

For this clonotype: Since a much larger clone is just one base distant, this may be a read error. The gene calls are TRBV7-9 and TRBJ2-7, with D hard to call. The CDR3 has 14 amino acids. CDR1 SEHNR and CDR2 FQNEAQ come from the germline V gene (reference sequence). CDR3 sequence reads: CVSSLSSTSHEQYF. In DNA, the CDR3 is TGTGTCAGCAGCTTATCCTCCACGTCCCACGAGCAGTACTTC.

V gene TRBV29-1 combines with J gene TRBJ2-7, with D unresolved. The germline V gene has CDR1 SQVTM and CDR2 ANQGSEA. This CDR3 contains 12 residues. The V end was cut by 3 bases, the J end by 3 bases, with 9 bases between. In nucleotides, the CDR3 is TGCAGCGTTGAGGGCGCCCGCTACGAGCAGTACTTC. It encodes CSVEGARYEQYF.

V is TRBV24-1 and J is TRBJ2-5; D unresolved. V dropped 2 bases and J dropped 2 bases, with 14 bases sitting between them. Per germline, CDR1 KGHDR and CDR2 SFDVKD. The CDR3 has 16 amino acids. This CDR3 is CATSDSLSIGQETQYF. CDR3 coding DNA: TGTGCCACCAGTGATTCCCTCTCGATAGGACAAGAGACCCAGTACTTC.

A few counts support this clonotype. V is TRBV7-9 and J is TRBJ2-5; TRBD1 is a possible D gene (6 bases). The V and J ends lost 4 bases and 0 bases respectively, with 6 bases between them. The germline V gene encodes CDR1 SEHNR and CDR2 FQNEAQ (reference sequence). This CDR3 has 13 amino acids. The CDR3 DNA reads TGTGCCAGCAGCTCAGGGGACCAAGAGACCCAGTACTTC. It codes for CASSSGDQETQYF. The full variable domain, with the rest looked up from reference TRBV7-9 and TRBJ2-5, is DTGVSQNPRHKITKRGQNVTFRCDPISEHNRLYWYRQTLGQGPEFLTYFQNEAQLEKSRLLSDRFSAERPKGSFSTLEIQRTEQGDSAMYLCASSSGDQETQYFGPGTRLLVL.

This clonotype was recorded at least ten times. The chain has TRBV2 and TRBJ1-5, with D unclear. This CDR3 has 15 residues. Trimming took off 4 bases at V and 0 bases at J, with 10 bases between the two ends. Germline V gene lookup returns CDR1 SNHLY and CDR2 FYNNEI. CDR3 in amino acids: CASSAGWISNQPQHF. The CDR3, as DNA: TGTGCCAGCAGTGCGGGATGGATTAGCAATCAGCCCCAGCATTTT.

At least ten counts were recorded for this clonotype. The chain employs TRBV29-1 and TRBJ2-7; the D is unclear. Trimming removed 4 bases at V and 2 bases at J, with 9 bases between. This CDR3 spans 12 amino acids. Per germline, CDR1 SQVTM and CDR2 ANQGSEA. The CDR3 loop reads CSVATSTYEQYF. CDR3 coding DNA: TGCAGCGTTGCCACGTCTACCTACGAGCAGTACTTC.